This TCR beta chain was profiled in a study of cytomegalovirus exposure and HLA in healthy donors. The PCR had 60 Vbeta and 13 Jbeta primers. TCRdb keeps only in-frame clones here, not all; method: immunoSEQ multiplex PCR. Seen here are 130,000 or so clones, just under 75% observed once, and the top ten hold 5.5% to 7%. This clone was picked up a small number of times. CDR1 is SGHRS and CDR2 is YFSETQ in the germline V gene. Trimming took 1 base from V and 6 from J; bases not matched to a gene: 6. CDR3 size: 16 residues. The sequence was collected from a man aged 40-50 years in good health and CMV-seropositive. Sequencing was performed on PBMCs. V usage is TRBV5-1 and J usage is TRBJ1-5; 11 nucleotides agree with TRBD1. The CDR3 sequence: CASSLWDRGAGQPQHF. The CDR3 DNA sequence: TGCGCCAGCAGCTTGTGGGACAGGGGGGCGGGTCAGCCCCAGCATTTT. Filled out from reference TRBV5-1 and TRBJ1-5, the complete variable domain reads KAGVTQTPRYLIKTRGQQVTLSCSPISGHRSVSWYQQTPGQGLQFLFEYFSETQRNKGNFPGRFSGRQFSNSRSEMNVSTLELGDSALYLCASSLWDRGAGQPQHFGDGTRLSIL.